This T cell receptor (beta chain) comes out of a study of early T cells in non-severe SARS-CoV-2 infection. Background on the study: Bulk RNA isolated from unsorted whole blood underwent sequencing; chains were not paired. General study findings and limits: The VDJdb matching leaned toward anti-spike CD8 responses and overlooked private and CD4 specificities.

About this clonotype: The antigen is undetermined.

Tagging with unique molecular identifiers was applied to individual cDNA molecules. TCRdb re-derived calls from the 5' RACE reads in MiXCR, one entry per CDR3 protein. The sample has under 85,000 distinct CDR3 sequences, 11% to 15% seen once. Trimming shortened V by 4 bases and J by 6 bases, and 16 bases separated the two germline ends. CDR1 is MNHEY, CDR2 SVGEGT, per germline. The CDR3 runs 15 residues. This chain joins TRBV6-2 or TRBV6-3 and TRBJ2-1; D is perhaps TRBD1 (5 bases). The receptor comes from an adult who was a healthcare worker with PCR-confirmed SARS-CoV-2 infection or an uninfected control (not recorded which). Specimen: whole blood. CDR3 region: CASSFTGPATNEQFF. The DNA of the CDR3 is TGTGCCAGCAGTTTTACAGGCCCGGCGACCAATGAGCAGTTCTTC.